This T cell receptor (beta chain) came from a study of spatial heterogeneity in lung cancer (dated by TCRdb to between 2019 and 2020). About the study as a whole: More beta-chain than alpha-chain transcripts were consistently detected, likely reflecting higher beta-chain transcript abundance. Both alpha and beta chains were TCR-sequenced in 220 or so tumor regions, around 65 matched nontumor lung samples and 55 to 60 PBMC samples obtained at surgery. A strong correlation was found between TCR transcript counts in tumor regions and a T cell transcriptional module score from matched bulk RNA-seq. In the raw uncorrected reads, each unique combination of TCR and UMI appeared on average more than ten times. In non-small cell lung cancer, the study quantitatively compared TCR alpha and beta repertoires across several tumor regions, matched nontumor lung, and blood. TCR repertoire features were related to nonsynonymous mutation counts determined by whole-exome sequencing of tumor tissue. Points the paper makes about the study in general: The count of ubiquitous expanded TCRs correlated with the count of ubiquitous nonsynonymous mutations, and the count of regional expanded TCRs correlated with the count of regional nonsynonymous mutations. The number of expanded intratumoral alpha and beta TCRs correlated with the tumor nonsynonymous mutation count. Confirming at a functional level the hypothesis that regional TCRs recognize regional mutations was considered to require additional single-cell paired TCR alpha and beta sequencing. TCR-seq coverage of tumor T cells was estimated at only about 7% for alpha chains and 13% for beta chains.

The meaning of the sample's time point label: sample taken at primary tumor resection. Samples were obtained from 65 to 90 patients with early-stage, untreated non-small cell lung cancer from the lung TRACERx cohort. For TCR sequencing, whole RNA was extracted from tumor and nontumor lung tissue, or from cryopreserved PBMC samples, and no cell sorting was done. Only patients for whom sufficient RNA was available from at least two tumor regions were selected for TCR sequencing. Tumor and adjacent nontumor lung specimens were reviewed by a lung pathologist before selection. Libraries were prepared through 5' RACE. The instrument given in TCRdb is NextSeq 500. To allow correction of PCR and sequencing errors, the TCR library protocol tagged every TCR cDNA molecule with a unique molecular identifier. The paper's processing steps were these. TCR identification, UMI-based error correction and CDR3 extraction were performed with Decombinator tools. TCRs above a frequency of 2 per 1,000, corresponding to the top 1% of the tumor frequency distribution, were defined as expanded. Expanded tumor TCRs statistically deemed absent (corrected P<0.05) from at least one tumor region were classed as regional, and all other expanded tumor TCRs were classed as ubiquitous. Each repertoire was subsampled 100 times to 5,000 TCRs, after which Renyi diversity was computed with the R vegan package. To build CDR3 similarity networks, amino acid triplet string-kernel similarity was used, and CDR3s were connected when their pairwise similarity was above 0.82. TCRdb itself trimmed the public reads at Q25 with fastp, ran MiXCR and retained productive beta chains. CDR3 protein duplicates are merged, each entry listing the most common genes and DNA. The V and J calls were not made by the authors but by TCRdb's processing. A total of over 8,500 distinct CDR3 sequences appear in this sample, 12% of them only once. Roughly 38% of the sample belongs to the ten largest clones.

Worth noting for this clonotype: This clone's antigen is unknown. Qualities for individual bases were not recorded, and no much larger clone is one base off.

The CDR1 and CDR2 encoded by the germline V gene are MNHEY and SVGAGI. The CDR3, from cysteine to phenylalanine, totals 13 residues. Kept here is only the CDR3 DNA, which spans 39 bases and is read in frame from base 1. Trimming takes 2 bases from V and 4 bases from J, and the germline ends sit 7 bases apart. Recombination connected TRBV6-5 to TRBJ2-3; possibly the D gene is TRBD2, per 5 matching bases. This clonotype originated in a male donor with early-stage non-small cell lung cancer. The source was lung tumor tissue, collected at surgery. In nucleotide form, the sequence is TGTGCCAGCAGTTACGTGAGGGCAGATACGCAGTATTTT. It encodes CASSYVRADTQYF.